This T cell receptor beta chain emerged from a study of blood T cell repertoires in COVID-19. The CDR3 length is 15 residues. Trimming stripped 3 bases from V and 5 bases from J, with 14 bases between. The germline CDR1 and CDR2 sequences are SGHVS and FQNEAQ. The data were produced by immunoSEQ multiplex PCR, yet TCRdb's version contains in-frame clones alone and is incomplete. The repertoire holds over 250,000 clones, with 85% to 90% as singletons. This clone was found a few times. This chain links TRBV7-8 with TRBJ2-1; the D is unclear. The sequence was collected from a human donor in a cohort sampled during active COVID-19. The sample was peripheral blood. The CDR3 DNA is TGTGCCAGCAGCTTTGCCCTCACAAGAAACAATGAGCAGTTCTTC. As protein: CASSFALTRNNEQFF.